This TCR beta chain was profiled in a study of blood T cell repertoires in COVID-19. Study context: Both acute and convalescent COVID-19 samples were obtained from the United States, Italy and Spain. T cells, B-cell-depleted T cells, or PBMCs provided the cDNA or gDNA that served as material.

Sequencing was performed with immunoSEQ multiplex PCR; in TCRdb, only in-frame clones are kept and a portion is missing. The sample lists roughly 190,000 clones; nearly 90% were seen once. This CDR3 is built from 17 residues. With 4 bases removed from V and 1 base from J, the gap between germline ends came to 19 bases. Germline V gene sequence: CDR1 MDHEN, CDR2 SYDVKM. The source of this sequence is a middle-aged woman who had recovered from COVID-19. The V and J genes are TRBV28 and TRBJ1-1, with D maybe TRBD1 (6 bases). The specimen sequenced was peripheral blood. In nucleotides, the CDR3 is TGTGCCAGCAGTTCTCATCCGACAGGCGCGCCGAACACTGAAGCTTTCTTT. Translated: CASSSHPTGAPNTEAFF.